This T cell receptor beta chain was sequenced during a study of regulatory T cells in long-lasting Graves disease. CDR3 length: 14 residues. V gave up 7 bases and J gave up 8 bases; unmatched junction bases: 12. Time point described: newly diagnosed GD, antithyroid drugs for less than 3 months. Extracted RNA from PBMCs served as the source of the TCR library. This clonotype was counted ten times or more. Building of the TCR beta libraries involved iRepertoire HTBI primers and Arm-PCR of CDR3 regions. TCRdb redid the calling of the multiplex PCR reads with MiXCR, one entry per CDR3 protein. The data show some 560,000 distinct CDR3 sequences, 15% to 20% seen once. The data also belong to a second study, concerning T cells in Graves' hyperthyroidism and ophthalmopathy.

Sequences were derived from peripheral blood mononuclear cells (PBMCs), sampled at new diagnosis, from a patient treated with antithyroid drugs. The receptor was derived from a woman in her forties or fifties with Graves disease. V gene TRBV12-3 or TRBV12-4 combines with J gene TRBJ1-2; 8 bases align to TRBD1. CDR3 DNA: TGTGCCAGCACCCTGTTAGACAGGGGAGGAGGCTACACCTTC. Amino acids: CASTLLDRGGGYTF.